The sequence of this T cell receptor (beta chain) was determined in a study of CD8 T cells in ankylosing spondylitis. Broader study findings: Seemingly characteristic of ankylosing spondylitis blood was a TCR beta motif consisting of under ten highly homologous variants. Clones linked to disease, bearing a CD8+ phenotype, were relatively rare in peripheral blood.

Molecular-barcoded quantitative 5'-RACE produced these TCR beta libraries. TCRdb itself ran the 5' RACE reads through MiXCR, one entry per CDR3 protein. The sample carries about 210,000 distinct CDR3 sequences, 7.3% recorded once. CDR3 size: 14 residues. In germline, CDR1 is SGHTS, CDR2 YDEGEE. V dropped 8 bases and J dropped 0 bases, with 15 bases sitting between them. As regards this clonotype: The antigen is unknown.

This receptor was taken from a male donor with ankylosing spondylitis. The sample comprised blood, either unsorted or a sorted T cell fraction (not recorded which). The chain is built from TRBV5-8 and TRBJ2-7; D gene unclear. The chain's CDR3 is CARSPGLLSYEQYF. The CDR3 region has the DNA TGTGCCAGGAGCCCTGGGCTCCTCTCCTACGAGCAGTACTTC.